This TCR beta chain was documented in a study of brain T cells in children with intractable seizures. Produced via immunoSEQ multiplex PCR; TCRdb's table is partial and in-frame only. The table includes roughly 110,000 clones, 94% detected once. Germline CDR1 is ENHRY and CDR2 is SYGVKD. The V gene lost 7 bases and the J gene lost 1 base, with 11 bases spanning the gap. The CDR3 runs to 13 residues. Sequenced here: peripheral blood, sampled at surgery. This clonotype was sampled from a boy younger than two with hemimegalencephaly and intractable seizures. V and J are TRBV10-3 and TRBJ2-7; D may match TRBD1 or TRBD2 (6 bases each). CDR3 loop: CAITGAPSYEQYF. CDR3 bases: TGTGCCATCACGGGGGCCCCGTCCTACGAGCAGTACTTC.